This TCR beta chain stems from a study of blood T cells in healthy people across ages. Regarding the study as a whole: Both higher diversity and more naive CD4+ cells marked long-lived donors when set against aged donors.

A J-beta primer mix and a sample-barcoded 5' primer were used in a second PCR of about 7 to 12 cycles. TCRdb analysed the 5' RACE reads with MiXCR anew, one entry per CDR3 protein. This sample has hundreds of thousands of distinct CDR3 sequences, with about 20% found just once. This clonotype was recorded at least ten times. Its antigen is currently unknown. Peripheral blood, ten milliliters per donor, was collected. The origin of this receptor is a man aged 65 to 85 in good health. Sequenced material: blood.

Written as DNA, the CDR3 is TGTGCCAGCAGCCCGACAGGATACAATGAGCAGTTCTTC. This encodes CASSPTGYNEQFF. The chain couples TRBV7-9 to TRBJ2-1; maybe TRBD1 (6 bases). There are 13 residues in the CDR3. Germline V gene lookup returns CDR1 SEHNR and CDR2 FQNEAQ (reference sequence). The ends were cut back, 5 bases at V and 4 bases at J, with 9 bases in the middle.